The rows below give T cell receptor beta chains drawn from one sample of a study of blood T cell repertoires in COVID-19. Measured with immunoSEQ multiplex PCR; TCRdb has only the in-frame clones, and not every one. The sample yields some 150,000 clones, roughly 80% seen once. The sequenced sample consisted of peripheral blood. These receptors all stem from a woman aged 55-69 years with acute or convalescent COVID-19. CDR3s include the opening cysteine and the closing phenylalanine or tryptophan. A D gene is named only where the DNA matches it firmly. Clone size is not always given. Where it is, it says once, few, many or a class for expanded clones.

>TRBV5-1|NA|TRBJ2-5|17|TRBD2
TGCGCCAGCAGCTTGTGGCTAGCGGGAGCCACGGGGGAGACCCAGTACTTC
CASSLWLAGATGETQYF
>TRBV2|NA|TRBJ2-1|15|TRBD2
TGTGCCAGCAGTCGACTAGCGGGGGGATACAATGAGCAGTTCTTC
CASSRLAGGYNEQFF
>TRBV6-5|NA|TRBJ1-5|15|TRBD1
TGTGCCAGCAGGGGACAGGGGGCTTTGAGTCAGCCCCAGCATTTT
CASRGQGALSQPQHF
>TRBV30|NA|TRBJ1-5|13|NA
TGTGCCTGGAGCCCCCGAGGGTCTCAGCCCCAGCATTTT
CAWSPRGSQPQHF
>TRBV11-3|NA|TRBJ1-2|14|TRBD1
TGTGCCAGCAGCCCGACCGGGACAGCGGGTGGCTACACCTTC
CASSPTGTAGGYTF
>TRBV30|once|TRBJ1-5|16|TRBD1
TGTGCCTGGCAGGACAGGGGCAATTTACGCAATCAGCCCCAGCATTTT
CAWQDRGNLRNQPQHF
>TRBV10-1|NA|TRBJ2-3|13|TRBD1
TGCGCCAGCAGTACAGGGGGAGCAGATACGCAGTATTTT
CASSTGGADTQYF
>TRBV5-1|NA|TRBJ1-2|14|NA
TGCGCCAGCAGCTTATTTTCAGATAACTATGGCTACACCTTC
CASSLFSDNYGYTF
>TRBV15|few|TRBJ2-7|14|TRBD2
TGTGCCACCAGCAACGGGCGGGGGACCTACGAGCAGTACTTC
CATSNGRGTYEQYF
>TRBV6-5|NA|TRBJ1-5|15|TRBD1
TGTGCCAGCAAACCGGACAGGGAGGGCAATCAGCCCCAGCATTTT
CASKPDREGNQPQHF
>TRBV27|NA|TRBJ1-2|13|NA
TGTGCCAGCAGTATCGGGGTTAACTATGGCTACACCTTC
CASSIGVNYGYTF
>TRBV12-3/TRBV12-4|NA|TRBJ1-3|13|NA
TGTGCCAGCAGTTTTCAGGCCCGAGACACCATATATTTT
CASSFQARDTIYF
>TRBV9|NA|TRBJ1-4|14|NA
TGTGCCAGCAGCGCGGGGGTAACTAATGAAAAACTGTTTTTT
CASSAGVTNEKLFF
>TRBV19|NA|TRBJ2-2|21|TRBD1
TGTGCCAGTAGTATAGGGGTTGGGGACAGGTTTTCCACCGCGAACACCGGGGAGCTGTTTTTT
CASSIGVGDRFSTANTGELFF